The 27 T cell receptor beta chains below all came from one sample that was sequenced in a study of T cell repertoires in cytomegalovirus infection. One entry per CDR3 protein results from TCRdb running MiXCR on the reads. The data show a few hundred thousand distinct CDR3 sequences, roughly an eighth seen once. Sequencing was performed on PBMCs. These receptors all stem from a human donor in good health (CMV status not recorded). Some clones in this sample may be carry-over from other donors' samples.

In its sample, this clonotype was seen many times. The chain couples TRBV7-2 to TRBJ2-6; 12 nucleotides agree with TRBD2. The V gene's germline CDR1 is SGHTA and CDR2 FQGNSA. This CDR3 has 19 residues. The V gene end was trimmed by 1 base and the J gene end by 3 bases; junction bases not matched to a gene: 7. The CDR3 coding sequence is TGTGCCAGCAGCTTAGGCGCGACTAGCGGGAGTGGTGGGGCCAACGTCCTGACTTTC. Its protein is CASSLGATSGSGGANVLTF. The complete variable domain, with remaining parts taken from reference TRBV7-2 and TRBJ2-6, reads GAGVSQSPSNKVTEKGKDVELRCDPISGHTALYWYRQSLGQGLEFLIYFQGNSAPDKSGLPSDRFSAERTGGSVSTLTIQRTQQEDSAVYLCASSLGATSGSGGANVLTFGAGSRLTVL.

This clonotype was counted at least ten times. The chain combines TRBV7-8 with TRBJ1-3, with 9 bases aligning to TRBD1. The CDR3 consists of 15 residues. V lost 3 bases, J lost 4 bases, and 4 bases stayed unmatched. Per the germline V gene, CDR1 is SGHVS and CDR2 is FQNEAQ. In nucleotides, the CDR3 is TGTGCCAGCAGCTTGACAGGGGGATCAGGAAACACCATATATTTT. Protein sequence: CASSLTGGSGNTIYF.

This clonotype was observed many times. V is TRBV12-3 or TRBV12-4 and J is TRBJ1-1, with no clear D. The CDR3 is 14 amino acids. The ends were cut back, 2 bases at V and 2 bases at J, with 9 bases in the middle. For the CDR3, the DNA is TGTGCCAGCAGTTTATTCTCAGGAAACACTGAAGCTTTCTTT. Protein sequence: CASSLFSGNTEAFF.

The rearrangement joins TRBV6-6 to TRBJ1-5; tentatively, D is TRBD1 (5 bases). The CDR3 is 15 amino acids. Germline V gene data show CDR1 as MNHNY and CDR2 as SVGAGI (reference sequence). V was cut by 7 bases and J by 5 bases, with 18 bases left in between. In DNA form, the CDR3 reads TGTGCCAGCACCCCGCCTGGGGGGGGAGATCAGCCCCAGCATTTT. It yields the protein CASTPPGGGDQPQHF.

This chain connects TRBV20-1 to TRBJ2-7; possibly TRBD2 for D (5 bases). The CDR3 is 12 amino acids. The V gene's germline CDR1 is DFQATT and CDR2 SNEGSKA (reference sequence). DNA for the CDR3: TGCAGCGTAGGACCTCCGGGGAACGAGCAGTACTTC. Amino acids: CSVGPPGNEQYF.

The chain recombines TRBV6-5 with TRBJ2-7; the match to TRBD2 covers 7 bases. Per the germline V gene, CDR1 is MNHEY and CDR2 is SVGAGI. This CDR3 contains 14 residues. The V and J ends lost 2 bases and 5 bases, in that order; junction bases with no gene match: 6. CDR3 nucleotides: TGTGCCAGCAGTTACCGGGGGGAGCCCCACGAGCAGTACTTC. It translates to CASSYRGEPHEQYF.

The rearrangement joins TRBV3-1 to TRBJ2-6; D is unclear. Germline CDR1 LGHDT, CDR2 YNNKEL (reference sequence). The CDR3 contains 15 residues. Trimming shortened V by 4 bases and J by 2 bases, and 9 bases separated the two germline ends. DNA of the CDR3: TGTGCCAGCAGCCCCGTCCGGGCTGGGGCCAACGTCCTGACTTTC. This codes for CASSPVRAGANVLTF.

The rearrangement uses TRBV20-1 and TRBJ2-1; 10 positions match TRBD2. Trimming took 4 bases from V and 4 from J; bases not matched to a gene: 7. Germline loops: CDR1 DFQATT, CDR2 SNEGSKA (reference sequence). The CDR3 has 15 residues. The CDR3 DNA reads TGCAGTGCTACCACAACTAGCGGGGCTTACAATGAGCAGTTCTTC. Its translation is CSATTTSGAYNEQFF.

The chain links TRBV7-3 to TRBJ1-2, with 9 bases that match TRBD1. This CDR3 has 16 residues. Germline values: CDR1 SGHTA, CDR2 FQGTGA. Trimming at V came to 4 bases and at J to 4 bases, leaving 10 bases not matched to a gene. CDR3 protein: CASSSTPGQGSYGYTF. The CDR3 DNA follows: TGTGCCAGCAGCTCAACACCGGGACAGGGTTCCTATGGCTACACCTTC.

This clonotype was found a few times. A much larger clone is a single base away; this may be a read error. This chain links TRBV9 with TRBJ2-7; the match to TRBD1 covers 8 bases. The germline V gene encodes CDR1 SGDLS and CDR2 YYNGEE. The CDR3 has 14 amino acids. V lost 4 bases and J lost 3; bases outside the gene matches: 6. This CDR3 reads CASSTRQGSYEQYF. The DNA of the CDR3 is TGTGCCAGCAGCACCCGACAGGGGAGCTACGAGCAGTACTTC.

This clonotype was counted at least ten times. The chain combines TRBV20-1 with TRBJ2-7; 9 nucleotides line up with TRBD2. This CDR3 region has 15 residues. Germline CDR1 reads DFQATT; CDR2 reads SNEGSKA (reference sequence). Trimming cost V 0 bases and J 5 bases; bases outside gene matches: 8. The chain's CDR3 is CSARDGAGGRNEQYF. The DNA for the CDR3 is TGCAGTGCTAGAGATGGAGCGGGGGGAAGGAACGAGCAGTACTTC.

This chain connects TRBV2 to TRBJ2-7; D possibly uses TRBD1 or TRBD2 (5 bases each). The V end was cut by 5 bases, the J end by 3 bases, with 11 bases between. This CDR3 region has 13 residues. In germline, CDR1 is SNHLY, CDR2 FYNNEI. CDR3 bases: TGTGCCAGCAGTAGGGACGCATACTACGAGCAGTACTTC. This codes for CASSRDAYYEQYF.

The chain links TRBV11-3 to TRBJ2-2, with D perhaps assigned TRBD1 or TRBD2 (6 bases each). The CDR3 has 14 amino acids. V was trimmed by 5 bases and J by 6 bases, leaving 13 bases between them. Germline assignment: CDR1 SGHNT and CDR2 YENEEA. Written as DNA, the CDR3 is TGTGCCAGCAGCACGGGGGCCTCTGCCGGGGAGCTGTTTTTT. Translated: CASSTGASAGELFF.

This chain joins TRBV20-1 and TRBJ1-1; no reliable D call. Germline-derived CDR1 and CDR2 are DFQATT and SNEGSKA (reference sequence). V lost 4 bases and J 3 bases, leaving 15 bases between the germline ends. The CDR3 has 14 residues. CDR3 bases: TGCAGTGCTATCCGTCAGGCGGTGGACACTGAAGCTTTCTTT. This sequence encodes CSAIRQAVDTEAFF.

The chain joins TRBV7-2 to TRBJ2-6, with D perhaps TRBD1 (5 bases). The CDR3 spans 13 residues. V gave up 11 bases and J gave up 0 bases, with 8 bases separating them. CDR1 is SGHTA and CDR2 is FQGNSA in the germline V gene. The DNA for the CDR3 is TGTGCCGGTGACAGCTCTGGGGCCAACGTCCTGACTTTC. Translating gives CAGDSSGANVLTF.

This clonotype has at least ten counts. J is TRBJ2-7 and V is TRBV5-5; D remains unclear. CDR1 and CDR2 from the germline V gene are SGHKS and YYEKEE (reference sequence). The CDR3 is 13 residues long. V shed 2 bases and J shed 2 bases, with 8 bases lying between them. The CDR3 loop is CASSFSSTYEQYF. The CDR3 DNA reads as TGTGCCAGCAGCTTCTCCTCCACCTACGAGCAGTACTTC.

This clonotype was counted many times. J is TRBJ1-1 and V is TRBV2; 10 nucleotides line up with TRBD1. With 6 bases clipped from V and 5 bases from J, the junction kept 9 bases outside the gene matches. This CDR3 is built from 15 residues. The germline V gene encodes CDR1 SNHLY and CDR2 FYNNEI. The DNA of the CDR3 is TGTGCCAGCAGGGTAAAGACAGGGGGCTGGACTGAAGCTTTCTTT. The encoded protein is CASRVKTGGWTEAFF.

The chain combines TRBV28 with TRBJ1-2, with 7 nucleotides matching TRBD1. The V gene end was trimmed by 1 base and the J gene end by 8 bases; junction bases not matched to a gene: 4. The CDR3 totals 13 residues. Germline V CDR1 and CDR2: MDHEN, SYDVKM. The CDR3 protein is CASSLSTGVGYTF. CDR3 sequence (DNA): TGTGCCAGCAGTTTATCCACAGGGGTGGGCTACACCTTC.

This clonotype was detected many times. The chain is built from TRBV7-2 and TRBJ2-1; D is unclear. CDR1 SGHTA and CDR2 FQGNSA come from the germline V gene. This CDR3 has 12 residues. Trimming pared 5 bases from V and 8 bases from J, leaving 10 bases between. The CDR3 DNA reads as TGTGCCAGCAGCCAAACTGGGCATGAGCAGTTCTTC. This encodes CASSQTGHEQFF.

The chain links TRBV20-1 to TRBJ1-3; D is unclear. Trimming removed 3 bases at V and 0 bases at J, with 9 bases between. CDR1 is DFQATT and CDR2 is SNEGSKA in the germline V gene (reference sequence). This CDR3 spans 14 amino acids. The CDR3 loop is CSASQRASGNTIYF. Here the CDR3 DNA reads TGCAGTGCTAGTCAGAGGGCCTCTGGAAACACCATATATTTT.

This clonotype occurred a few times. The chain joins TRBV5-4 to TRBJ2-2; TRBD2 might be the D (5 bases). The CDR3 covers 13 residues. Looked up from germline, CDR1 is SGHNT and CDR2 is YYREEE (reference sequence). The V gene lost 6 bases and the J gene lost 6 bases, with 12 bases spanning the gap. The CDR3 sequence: CASTLEVAGELFF. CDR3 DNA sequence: TGTGCCAGCACCCTGGAGGTGGCCGGGGAGCTGTTTTTT.

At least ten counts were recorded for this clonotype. As DNA, the CDR3 is TGTGCCAGCAGCTCCCGGGGGGCAGGGGAGGCCCGTGGCTACACCTTC. Its translation: CASSSRGAGEARGYTF. The chain employs TRBV5-4 and TRBJ1-2; tentatively, D is TRBD1 (6 bases). Germline V gene sequence: CDR1 SGHNT, CDR2 YYREEE (reference sequence). Trimming shortened V by 3 bases and J by 7 bases, and 22 bases separated the two germline ends. CDR3 length: 16 amino acids.

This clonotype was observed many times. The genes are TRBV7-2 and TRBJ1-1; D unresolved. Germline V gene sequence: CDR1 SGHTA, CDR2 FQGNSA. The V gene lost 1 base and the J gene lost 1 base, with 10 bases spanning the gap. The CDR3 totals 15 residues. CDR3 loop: CASSLGTLPNTEAFF. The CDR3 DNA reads TGTGCCAGCAGCTTAGGGACTTTACCGAACACTGAAGCTTTCTTT.

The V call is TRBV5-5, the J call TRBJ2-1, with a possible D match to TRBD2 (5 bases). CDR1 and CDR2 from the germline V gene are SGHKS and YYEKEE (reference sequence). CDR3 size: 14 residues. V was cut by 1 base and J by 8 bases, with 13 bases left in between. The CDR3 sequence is CASSLRRGGDEQFF. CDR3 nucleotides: TGTGCCAGCAGCTTGCGCCGGGGTGGAGATGAGCAGTTCTTC.

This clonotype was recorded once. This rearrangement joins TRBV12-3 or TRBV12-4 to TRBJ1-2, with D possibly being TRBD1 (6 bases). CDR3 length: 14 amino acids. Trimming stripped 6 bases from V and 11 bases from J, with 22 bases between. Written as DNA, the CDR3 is TGTGCCAGCAGGAACCTAGATGCGGACAGCAATTACACCTTC. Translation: CASRNLDADSNYTF.

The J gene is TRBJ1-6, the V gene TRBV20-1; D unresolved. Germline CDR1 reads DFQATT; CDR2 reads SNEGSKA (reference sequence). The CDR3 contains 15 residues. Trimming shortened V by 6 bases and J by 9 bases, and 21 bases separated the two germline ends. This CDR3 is CSAISGSPGGSPLHF. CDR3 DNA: TGCAGTGCAATCAGTGGTAGCCCCGGAGGTTCACCCCTCCACTTT.

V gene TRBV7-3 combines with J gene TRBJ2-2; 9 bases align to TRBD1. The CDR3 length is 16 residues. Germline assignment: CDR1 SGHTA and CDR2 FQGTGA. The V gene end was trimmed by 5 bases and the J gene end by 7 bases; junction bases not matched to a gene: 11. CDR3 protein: CASSPRTGEGFGELFF. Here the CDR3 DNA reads TGTGCCAGCAGCCCCAGGACAGGGGAAGGCTTCGGGGAGCTGTTTTTT.